The 6 T cell receptor beta chains below all came from one sample that was sequenced in a study of T cell changes during pregnancy in multiple sclerosis. TCRdb keeps only in-frame clones here, not all; method: immunoSEQ multiplex PCR. The repertoire includes tens of thousands of clones, approximately 93% of them detected once, and approximately 1.7% sits in the top ten. The specimen was peripheral blood, collected after pregnancy. The receptors were gathered from a female donor with multiple sclerosis, enrolled in a pregnancy study.

The chain combines TRBV6-5 with TRBJ1-2; D is possibly TRBD1 (6 bases). The CDR3 runs to 14 residues. Germline CDR1 reads MNHEY; CDR2 reads SVGAGI. The ends were cut back, 10 bases at V and 1 base at J, with 16 bases in the middle. This CDR3 reads CATKPAGVNYGYTF. The CDR3 nucleotides read TGTGCCACCAAACCGGCAGGGGTTAACTATGGCTACACCTTC.

J is TRBJ1-5 and V is TRBV5-8; D not resolved. V lost 0 bases and J lost 1, with 11 bases in between. The germline CDR1 and CDR2 sequences are SGHTS and YDEGEE. The CDR3 consists of 16 residues. CDR3 amino acids: CASSLDRDLSNQPQHF. CDR3 nucleotide sequence: TGTGCCAGCAGCTTGGACCGGGATCTAAGCAATCAGCCCCAGCATTTT.

The rearrangement uses TRBV6-5 and TRBJ1-2; D is unresolved. V lost 0 bases, J lost 4 bases, and 9 bases lay in between. Germline V lookup: CDR1 MNHEY, CDR2 SVGAGI. This CDR3 is built from 14 residues. The CDR3 sequence is CASSYSGSFYGYTF. In nucleotides, the CDR3 is TGTGCCAGCAGTTACTCGGGCAGCTTCTATGGCTACACCTTC.

This clone is a singleton in its sample. The rearrangement uses TRBV6-6 and TRBJ2-3, with TRBD2 identical over 11 bases. The CDR3 spans 16 residues. CDR1 is MNHNY and CDR2 is SVGAGI in the germline V gene (reference sequence). The trim removed 6 bases at V and 0 bases at J, leaving 5 bases unmatched. CDR3 sequence reads: CASRWGLAASTDTQYF. CDR3 sequence (DNA): TGTGCCAGCAGATGGGGACTAGCGGCTAGCACAGATACGCAGTATTTT.

The J gene is TRBJ2-1, the V gene TRBV15; 9 nucleotides agree with TRBD2. Trimming cost V 8 bases and J 9 bases; bases outside gene matches: 11. In germline, CDR1 is LNHNV, CDR2 YYDKDF (reference sequence). CDR3 length: 14 residues. The CDR3, as DNA: TGTGCCACCTCTGAGGTAGCGGGAGCGCGTGAGCAGTTCTTC. Amino acids: CATSEVAGAREQFF.

This clone occurred once. V usage is TRBV18 and J usage is TRBJ1-2; 9 positions match TRBD1. The germline V gene has CDR1 KGHSH and CDR2 LQKENI. The CDR3 spans 15 residues. Losses at the gene ends were 10 bases for V and 3 bases for J; bases not matched to a gene: 12. The CDR3 here is CATTSRTGAYYGYTF. The CDR3 DNA sequence: TGTGCCACTACATCCCGGACAGGGGCATACTATGGCTACACCTTC.